Listed below are T cell receptor beta chains from one sample, sequenced in a study of regulatory T cells. The repertoire was sequenced with immunoSEQ multiplex PCR; TCRdb's copy has only in-frame clones and lacks some. The table includes some 21,000 clones, more than 85% detected once. Sequencing was performed on CD8+ T cells sorted from blood. The receptor set was obtained from a child aged 2 to 10 with CD3G deficiency. The CDR3 runs from the conserved cysteine through the conserved F or W. Fields, in order: J gene, D gene, CDR3 length, clone size, V gene, CDR3 protein, CDR3 DNA. A D gene is named only where the DNA matches it firmly. Clone size, where shown, is once, few, many, or a class for clones that have expanded.

TRBJ2-7 | . | 14 | . | TRBV28 | CASSFDGESYEQYF | TGTGCCAGCAGTTTTGACGGGGAGTCCTACGAGCAGTACTTC
TRBJ1-1 | . | 14 | . | TRBV6-1 | CASSPRGRGTEAFF | TGTGCCAGCAGCCCCAGAGGAAGGGGAACTGAAGCTTTCTTT
TRBJ2-2 | . | 15 | few | TRBV5-1 | CASETEPHITGELFF | TGCGCCAGCGAAACAGAGCCACATATCACCGGGGAGCTGTTTTTT
TRBJ2-7 | TRBD2 | 18 | . | TRBV6-1 | CASSESASGRDLAYEQYF | TGTGCCAGCAGTGAATCAGCTAGCGGGAGGGATCTTGCCTACGAGCAGTACTTC
TRBJ1-1 | . | 13 | medium-sized | TRBV11-2 | CASSLVSSTEAFF | TGTGCCAGCAGCTTAGTTTCTTCCACTGAAGCTTTCTTT
TRBJ1-1 | . | 12 | medium-sized | TRBV6-1 | CASSGMNTEAFF | TGTGCCAGCTCAGGAATGAACACTGAAGCTTTCTTT
TRBJ2-2 | . | 13 | . | TRBV27 | CASSSENTGELFF | TGTGCCAGCAGTTCTGAGAACACCGGGGAGCTGTTTTTT
TRBJ1-1 | . | 13 | few | TRBV28 | CASSFEGLTEAFF | TGTGCCAGCAGTTTTGAGGGTCTCACTGAAGCTTTCTTT
TRBJ1-1 | . | 12 | few | TRBV7-9 | CASSSGRREAFF | TGTGCCAGCAGCTCGGGACGGCGTGAAGCTTTCTTT
TRBJ2-7 | . | 13 | . | TRBV28 | CASSGIGIYEQYF | TGTGCCAGCAGTGGTATCGGGATCTACGAGCAGTACTTC
TRBJ1-1 | . | 15 | . | TRBV5-1 | CASSLAGTVGTEAFF | TGCGCCAGCAGCTTGGCCGGGACGGTGGGTACTGAAGCTTTCTTT
TRBJ2-1 | . | 12 | . | TRBV7-9 | CASSLSGNEQFF | TGTGCCAGCAGCTTAAGCGGGAATGAGCAGTTCTTC
TRBJ2-7 | . | 13 | . | TRBV19 | CASSMGLGSGQYF | TGTGCCAGTAGTATGGGCTTAGGGTCCGGGCAGTACTTC
TRBJ2-7 | . | 11 | . | TRBV20-1 | CSAGGQSGQYF | TGCAGTGCGGGGGGACAAAGTGGGCAGTACTTC